The 22 T cell receptor beta chains reported below all come from one sample, sequenced in a study of shared clonotypes between healthy human individuals. Measured with immunoSEQ multiplex PCR; TCRdb has only the in-frame clones, and not every one. The sample consists of a few million clones, approximately 94% of them appearing once. Sequenced: naive CD4+ T cells sorted from blood. Subset noted: CD45RA+ positively selected. These receptors all stem from a man between 18 and 29 years old in good health.

The chain combines TRBV7-2 with TRBJ1-2, with D tentatively TRBD1 (6 bases). The V and J ends lost 5 bases and 0 bases respectively, with 13 bases between them. The CDR3 consists of 15 residues. Per the germline V gene, CDR1 is SGHTA and CDR2 is FQGNSA. The CDR3 DNA sequence: TGTGCCAGCAGCATAAGGGACAAAGCTAACTATGGCTACACCTTC. Translation: CASSIRDKANYGYTF.

The CDR3 coding sequence is TGTGCCAGCACCGCAATCAGGGAACGCACAGATACGCAGTATTTT. Its protein product is CASTAIRERTDTQYF. The chain combines TRBV28 with TRBJ2-3, with D perhaps TRBD1 (5 bases). The germline CDR1 and CDR2 sequences are MDHEN and SYDVKM. The CDR3 sequence is 15 residues long. V dropped 7 bases and J dropped 1 base, with 15 bases sitting between them.

A note on this clone: The same CDR3 also results from other DNA sequences found in this sample. The rearrangement links TRBV6-1 to TRBJ1-5; D is unresolved. V shed 4 bases and J shed 3 bases, with 7 bases lying between them. CDR1 is MNHNS, CDR2 SASEGT, per germline. This CDR3 comprises 13 residues. CDR3 amino acids: CASSVGINQPQHF. The CDR3 nucleotides are TGTGCCAGCAGTGTAGGCATCAATCAGCCCCAGCATTTT.

The rearrangement joins TRBV11-2 to TRBJ2-7, with D maybe TRBD1 (5 bases). Germline V gives CDR1 SGHAT, CDR2 FQNNGV. The CDR3 sequence is 13 residues long. With 2 bases removed from V and 3 bases from J, the gap between germline ends came to 8 bases. CDR3 sequence: CASSLQGRYEQYF. The CDR3 DNA is TGTGCCAGCAGCTTACAGGGCCGCTACGAGCAGTACTTC.

The rearrangement links TRBV27 to TRBJ1-6; D is ambiguous. Trimming stripped 7 bases from V and 9 bases from J, with 16 bases between. Germline V gene sequence: CDR1 MNHEY, CDR2 SMNVEV (reference sequence). The CDR3 totals 14 residues. CDR3 coding DNA: TGTGCCAGCATCTACCCCCCACGAAGTTCACCCCTCCACTTT. This codes for CASIYPPRSSPLHF.

V gene TRBV10-3 combines with J gene TRBJ2-3; D gene unclear. Per germline, CDR1 ENHRY and CDR2 SYGVKD. V lost 10 bases to trimming and J lost 2 bases, with 7 bases between them. CDR3 length: 11 amino acids. The DNA of the CDR3 is TGTGCCACCAGGATCACAGATACGCAGTATTTT. This sequence encodes CATRITDTQYF.

A word on this clone: This sample includes further DNA sequences coding for the same CDR3. J is TRBJ1-1 and V is TRBV19; 8 bases are a match to TRBD1. This CDR3 is built from 14 residues. Looked up from germline, CDR1 is LNHDA and CDR2 is SQIVND (reference sequence). V lost 6 bases, J lost 1 base, and 4 bases stayed unmatched. CDR3 protein: CASRKGQGNTEAFF. The CDR3 DNA sequence: TGTGCCAGTAGGAAAGGACAGGGGAACACTGAAGCTTTCTTT.

DNA of the CDR3: TGTGCCAGCAGCTATATACGGACTAGCGGGACCGGGGAGCTGTTTTTT. It yields the protein CASSYIRTSGTGELFF. This chain joins TRBV5-4 and TRBJ2-2; TRBD2 matches at 11 bases. Per germline, CDR1 SGHNT and CDR2 YYREEE (reference sequence). CDR3 size: 16 residues. V lost 3 bases, J lost 5 bases, and 6 bases stayed unmatched.

V usage is TRBV19 and J usage is TRBJ2-5; 7 bases map to TRBD1. CDR3 length equals 15 residues. Germline V lookup: CDR1 LNHDA, CDR2 SQIVND (reference sequence). Germline trimming cut 1 base from V and 7 bases from J; bases unmatched to any gene: 9. This CDR3 reads CASSIVSQGSGTQYF. The CDR3 DNA reads as TGTGCCAGTAGTATAGTTTCACAGGGGTCGGGGACCCAGTACTTC.

The J gene is TRBJ1-1, the V gene TRBV19; 11 nucleotides agree with TRBD1. Losses at the gene ends were 6 bases for V and 1 base for J; bases not matched to a gene: 10. The germline gives CDR1 LNHDA, CDR2 SQIVND (reference sequence). CDR3 length: 17 residues. CDR3 region: CASSWADRGRENTEAFF. DNA for the CDR3: TGTGCCAGTAGCTGGGCGGACAGGGGGCGAGAGAACACTGAAGCTTTCTTT.

J is TRBJ1-2 and V is TRBV7-9; a weak D match, TRBD1 (5 bases). Trimming pared 5 bases from V and 1 base from J, leaving 11 bases between. The CDR3 runs to 14 residues. Germline CDR1 and CDR2: SEHNR and FQNEAQ (reference sequence). Here the CDR3 reads CASSRGDGNYGYTF. In nucleotides, the CDR3 is TGTGCCAGCAGCCGGGGGGACGGTAACTATGGCTACACCTTC.

This chain connects TRBV2 to TRBJ2-1; no reliable D call. V was trimmed by 5 bases and J by 1 base, leaving 9 bases between them. CDR1 is SNHLY and CDR2 is FYNNEI in the germline V gene. This CDR3 is 14 amino acids long. CDR3 region: CASSPDPSYNEQFF. The CDR3 DNA reads as TGTGCCAGCAGTCCGGATCCTTCCTACAATGAGCAGTTCTTC.

The rearrangement links TRBV27 to TRBJ2-7; D is uncertain. The CDR3 spans 14 residues. V lost 6 bases and J lost 2, with 14 bases in between. The germline gives CDR1 MNHEY, CDR2 SMNVEV (reference sequence). The CDR3 DNA reads TGTGCCAGCAGCCTGAACAGCGAACCCTACGAGCAGTACTTC. This translates into CASSLNSEPYEQYF.

V usage is TRBV7-9 and J usage is TRBJ2-1, with 7 bases fitting TRBD2. The CDR3 contains 17 residues. Germline-derived CDR1 and CDR2 are SEHNR and FQNEAQ (reference sequence). J gave up 6 bases and V 2 bases, and 13 bases lay outside the gene matches. The CDR3 protein is CASSLMGGRNGANEQFF. The DNA of the CDR3 is TGTGCCAGCAGCTTAATGGGCGGGAGAAACGGCGCCAATGAGCAGTTCTTC.

The chain recombines TRBV4-1 with TRBJ2-7; possibly TRBD1 for D (5 bases). The V end lost 0 bases, the J end lost 3 bases, and 12 bases lay between the germline ends. Per germline, CDR1 MGHRA and CDR2 YSYEKL. This CDR3 is 15 amino acids long. CDR3 coding DNA: TGCGCCAGCAGCCAAGATGATCAGACAGTCTACGAGCAGTACTTC. Protein: CASSQDDQTVYEQYF.

The J gene is TRBJ2-7, the V gene TRBV10-2; possibly TRBD2 for D (7 bases). The CDR3 has 14 amino acids. V dropped 5 bases and J dropped 2 bases, with 13 bases sitting between them. Germline V gene data show CDR1 as WSHSY and CDR2 as SAAADI. CDR3 region: CASSLRGGPYEQYF. In nucleotides, the CDR3 is TGCGCCAGCAGTCTTAGGGGGGGCCCCTACGAGCAGTACTTC.

The chain employs TRBV27 and TRBJ2-7; TRBD1 matches at 7 bases. From germline, CDR1 is MNHEY and CDR2 SMNVEV (reference sequence). After removal of 4 bases from V and 3 bases from J, the junction contained 6 bases not matched to a gene. The CDR3 totals 14 residues. The CDR3 bases are TGTGCCAGCAGTTCCCTAAGACAGGGCTACGAGCAGTACTTC. Translating gives CASSSLRQGYEQYF.

Points on this clone: The same CDR3 arises from other DNA sequences in this sample as well. The V and J genes are TRBV20-1 and TRBJ1-2; TRBD1 matches at 7 bases. CDR3 length: 11 residues. Trimming removed 6 bases from V and 3 bases from J; junction bases left unmatched: 1. The germline V gene has CDR1 DFQATT and CDR2 SNEGSKA (reference sequence). CDR3 coding DNA: TGCAGTGCCGGGACAGACTATGGCTACACCTTC. Its translation is CSAGTDYGYTF.

This chain connects TRBV30 to TRBJ1-4, with D unclear. V was cut by 1 base and J by 4 bases, with 7 bases left in between. The CDR3 spans 13 residues. Germline lookup yields CDR1 GTSNPN and CDR2 SVGIG (reference sequence). The CDR3 protein is CAWSAGYNEKLFF. The CDR3 DNA follows: TGTGCCTGGAGTGCGGGTTATAATGAAAAACTGTTTTTT.

Here the CDR3 DNA reads TGTGCCAGCAGGCCCGGGACGGGGGCCTACAATGAGCAGTTCTTC. Protein: CASRPGTGAYNEQFF. The V gene is TRBV2, the J gene TRBJ2-1, with D possibly TRBD2 on 6 matching bases. Trimming shortened V by 6 bases and J by 2 bases, and 14 bases separated the two germline ends. The V gene's germline CDR1 is SNHLY and CDR2 FYNNEI. This CDR3 has 15 residues. The full variable domain, rest sourced from reference TRBV2 and TRBJ2-1, is EPEVTQTPSHQVTQMGQEVILRCVPISNHLYFYWYRQILGQKVEFLVSFYNNEISEKSEIFDDQFSVERPDGSNFTLKIRSTKLEDSAMYFCASRPGTGAYNEQFFGPGTRLTVL.

Of note for this clone: The sample has other DNA sequences that encode this CDR3 too. This chain uses TRBV30 with TRBJ2-7; 9 bases line up with TRBD2. The V and J ends lost 0 bases and 2 bases, in that order; junction bases with no gene match: 2. Germline V gene lookup returns CDR1 GTSNPN and CDR2 SVGIG (reference sequence). This CDR3 has 14 amino acids. The CDR3 spells CAWSVVAGAYEQYF. The CDR3 bases are TGTGCCTGGAGTGTGGTAGCGGGAGCCTACGAGCAGTACTTC.

The V gene is TRBV10-3, the J gene TRBJ2-7; 8 nucleotides align to TRBD1. J was trimmed by 1 base and V by 5 bases; bases with no gene match: 4. This CDR3 comprises 14 residues. Per germline, CDR1 ENHRY and CDR2 SYGVKD. Written as DNA, the CDR3 is TGTGCCATCAGTTCAGGGGGCGATTCCTACGAGCAGTACTTC. Translation gives CAISSGGDSYEQYF.